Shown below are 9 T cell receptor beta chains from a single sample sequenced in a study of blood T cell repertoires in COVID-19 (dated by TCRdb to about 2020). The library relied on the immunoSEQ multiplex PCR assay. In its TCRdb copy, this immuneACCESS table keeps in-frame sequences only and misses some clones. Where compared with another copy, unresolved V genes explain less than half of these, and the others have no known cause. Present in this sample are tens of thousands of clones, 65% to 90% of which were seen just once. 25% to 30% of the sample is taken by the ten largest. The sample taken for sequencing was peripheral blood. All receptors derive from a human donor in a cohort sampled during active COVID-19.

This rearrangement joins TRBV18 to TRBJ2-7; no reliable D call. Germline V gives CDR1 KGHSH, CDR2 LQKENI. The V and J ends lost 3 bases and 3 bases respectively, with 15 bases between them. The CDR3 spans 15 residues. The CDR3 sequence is CASSPTPKRLYEQYF. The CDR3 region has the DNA TGTGCCAGCTCACCCACCCCAAAGAGACTCTACGAGCAGTACTTC. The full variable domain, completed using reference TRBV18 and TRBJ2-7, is NAGVMQNPRHLVRRRGQEARLRCSPMKGHSHVYWYRQLPEEGLKFMVYLQKENIIDESGMPKERFSAEFPKEGPSILRIQQVVRGDSAAYFCASSPTPKRLYEQYFGPGTRLTVT.

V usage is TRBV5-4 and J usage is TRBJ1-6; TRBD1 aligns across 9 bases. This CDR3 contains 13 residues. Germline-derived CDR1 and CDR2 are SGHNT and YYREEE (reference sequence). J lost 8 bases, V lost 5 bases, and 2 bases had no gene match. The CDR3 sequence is CASRRTGDSPLHF. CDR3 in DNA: TGTGCCAGCAGACGGACAGGGGATTCACCCCTCCACTTT.

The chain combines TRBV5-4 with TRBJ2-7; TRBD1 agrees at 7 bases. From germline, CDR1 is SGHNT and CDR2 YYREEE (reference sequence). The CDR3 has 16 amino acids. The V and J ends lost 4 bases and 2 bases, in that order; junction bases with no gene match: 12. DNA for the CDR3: TGTGCCAGCAGCCCTTCAACGGGGACAGCTACCTACGAGCAGTACTTC. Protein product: CASSPSTGTATYEQYF. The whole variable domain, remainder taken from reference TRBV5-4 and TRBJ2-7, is ETGVTQSPTHLIKTRGQQVTLRCSSQSGHNTVSWYQQALGQGPQFIFQYYREEENGRGNFPPRFSGLQFPNYSSELNVNALELDDSALYLCASSPSTGTATYEQYFGPGTRLTVT.

CDR3 amino acids: CASSSSRGRLPLAKLFF. The CDR3 DNA sequence: TGTGCCAGCAGCTCTTCCAGGGGGCGCTTACCGTTGGCAAAACTGTTTTTT. This chain connects TRBV7-9 to TRBJ1-4; 8 nucleotides match TRBD1. CDR1 and CDR2 (germline): SEHNR, FQNEAQ (reference sequence). The junction had 17 bases not matched to a gene; V was cut back by 4 bases and J by 10 bases. The CDR3 runs to 17 residues. The complete variable domain, with remaining parts taken from reference TRBV7-9 and TRBJ1-4, reads DTGVSQNPRHKITKRGQNVTFRCDPISEHNRLYWYRQTLGQGPEFLTYFQNEAQLEKSRLLSDRFSAERPKGSFSTLEIQRTEQGDSAMYLCASSSSRGRLPLAKLFFGSGTQLSVL.

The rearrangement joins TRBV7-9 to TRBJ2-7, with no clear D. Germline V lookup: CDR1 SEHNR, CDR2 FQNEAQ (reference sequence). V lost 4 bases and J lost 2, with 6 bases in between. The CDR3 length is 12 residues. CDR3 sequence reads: CASSSVPYEQYF. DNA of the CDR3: TGTGCCAGCAGCTCTGTCCCCTACGAGCAGTACTTC. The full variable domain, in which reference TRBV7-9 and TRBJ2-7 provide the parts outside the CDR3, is DTGVSQNPRHKITKRGQNVTFRCDPISEHNRLYWYRQTLGQGPEFLTYFQNEAQLEKSRLLSDRFSAERPKGSFSTLEIQRTEQGDSAMYLCASSSVPYEQYFGPGTRLTVT.

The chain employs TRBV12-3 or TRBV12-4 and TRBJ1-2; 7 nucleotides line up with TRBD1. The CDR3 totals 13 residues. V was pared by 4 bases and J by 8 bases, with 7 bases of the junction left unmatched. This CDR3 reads CASSYRGGRGYTF. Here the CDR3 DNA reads TGTGCCAGCAGTTACAGGGGCGGTAGGGGCTACACCTTC.

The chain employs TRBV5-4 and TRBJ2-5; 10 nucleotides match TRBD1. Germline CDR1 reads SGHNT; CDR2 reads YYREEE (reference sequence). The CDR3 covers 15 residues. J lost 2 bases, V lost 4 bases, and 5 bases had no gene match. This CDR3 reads CASSRTGGVQETQYF. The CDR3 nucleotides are TGTGCCAGCAGCCGGACAGGGGGGGTACAAGAGACCCAGTACTTC.

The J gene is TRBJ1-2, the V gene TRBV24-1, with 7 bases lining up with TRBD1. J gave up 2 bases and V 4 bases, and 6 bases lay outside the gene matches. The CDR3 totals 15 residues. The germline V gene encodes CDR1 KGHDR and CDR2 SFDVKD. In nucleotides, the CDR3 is TGTGCCACCAGTGAATCACACAGGGGAAACTATGGCTACACCTTC. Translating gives CATSESHRGNYGYTF.

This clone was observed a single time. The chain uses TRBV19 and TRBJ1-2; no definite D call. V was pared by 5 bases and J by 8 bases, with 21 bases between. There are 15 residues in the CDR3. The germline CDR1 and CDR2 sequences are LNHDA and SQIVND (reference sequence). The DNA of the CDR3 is TGTGCCAGTAGTGTATATTCGGCTCAGGCCAAGGGCTACACCTTC. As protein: CASSVYSAQAKGYTF.